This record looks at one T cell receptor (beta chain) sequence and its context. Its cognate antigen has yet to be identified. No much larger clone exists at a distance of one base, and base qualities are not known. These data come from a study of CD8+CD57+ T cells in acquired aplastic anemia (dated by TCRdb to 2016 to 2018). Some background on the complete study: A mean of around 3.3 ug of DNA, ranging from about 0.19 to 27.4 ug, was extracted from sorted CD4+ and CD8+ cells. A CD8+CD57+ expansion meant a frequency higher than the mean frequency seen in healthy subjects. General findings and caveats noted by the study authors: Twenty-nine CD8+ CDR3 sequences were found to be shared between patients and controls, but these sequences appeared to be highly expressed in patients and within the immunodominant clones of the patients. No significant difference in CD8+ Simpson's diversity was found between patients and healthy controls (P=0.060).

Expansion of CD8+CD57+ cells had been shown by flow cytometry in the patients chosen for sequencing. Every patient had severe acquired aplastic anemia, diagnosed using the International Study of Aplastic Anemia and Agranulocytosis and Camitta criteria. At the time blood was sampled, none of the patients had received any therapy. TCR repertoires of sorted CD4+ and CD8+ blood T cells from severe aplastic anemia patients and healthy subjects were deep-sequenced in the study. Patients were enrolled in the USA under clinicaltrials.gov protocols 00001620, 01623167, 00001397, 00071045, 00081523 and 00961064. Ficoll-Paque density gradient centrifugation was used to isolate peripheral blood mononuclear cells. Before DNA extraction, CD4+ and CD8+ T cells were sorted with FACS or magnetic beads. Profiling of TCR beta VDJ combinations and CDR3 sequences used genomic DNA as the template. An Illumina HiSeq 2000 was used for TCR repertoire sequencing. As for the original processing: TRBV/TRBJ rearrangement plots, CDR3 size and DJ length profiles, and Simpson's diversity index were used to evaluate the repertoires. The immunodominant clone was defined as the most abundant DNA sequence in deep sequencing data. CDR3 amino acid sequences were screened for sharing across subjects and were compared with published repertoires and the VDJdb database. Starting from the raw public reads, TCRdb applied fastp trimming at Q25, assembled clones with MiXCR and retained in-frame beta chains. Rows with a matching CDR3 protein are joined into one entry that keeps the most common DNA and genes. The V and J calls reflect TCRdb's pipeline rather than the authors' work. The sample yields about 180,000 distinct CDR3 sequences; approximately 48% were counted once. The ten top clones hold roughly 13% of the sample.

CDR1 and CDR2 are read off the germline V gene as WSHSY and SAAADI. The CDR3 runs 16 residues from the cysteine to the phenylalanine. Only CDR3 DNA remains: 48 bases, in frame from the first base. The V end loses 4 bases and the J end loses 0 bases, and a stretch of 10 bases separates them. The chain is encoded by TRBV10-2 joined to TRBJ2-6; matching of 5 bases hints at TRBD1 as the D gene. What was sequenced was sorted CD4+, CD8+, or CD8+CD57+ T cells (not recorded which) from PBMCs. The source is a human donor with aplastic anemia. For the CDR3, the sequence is CASSAQGGSGANVLTF. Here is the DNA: TGCGCCAGCAGTGCTCAGGGCGGCTCTGGGGCCAACGTCCTGACTTTC.